Sequencing of this T cell receptor beta chain was carried out in a study of T cells in Graves' hyperthyroidism and ophthalmopathy. Study-wide results and limits: In the blood, most expanded thyroid clonotypes above 0.001 appeared as well.

This clonotype was picked up many times. Its antigen remains unknown. CDR1 is SGHAT and CDR2 is FQNNGV in the germline V gene. V lost 0 bases and J lost 7, with 9 bases in between. The CDR3 extends over 13 amino acids. Amplification yielded TCR beta CDR3 regions, with RNA transcripts as the source. TCR CDR3 underwent first-round RT-PCR with the HTBI primer set. Each CDR3 protein is one row after TCRdb ran MiXCR on the multiplex PCR reads. The sample contains about 350,000 distinct CDR3 sequences, about 14% of which appear only once. This clonotype originated in a woman in her 30s with Graves' hyperthyroidism. V and J are TRBV11-2 and TRBJ1-1; D is undetermined. Material: blood. CDR3 nucleotides: TGTGCCAGCAGCTTAGAACGGCAGCTTGAAGCTTTCTTT. Protein: CASSLERQLEAFF.